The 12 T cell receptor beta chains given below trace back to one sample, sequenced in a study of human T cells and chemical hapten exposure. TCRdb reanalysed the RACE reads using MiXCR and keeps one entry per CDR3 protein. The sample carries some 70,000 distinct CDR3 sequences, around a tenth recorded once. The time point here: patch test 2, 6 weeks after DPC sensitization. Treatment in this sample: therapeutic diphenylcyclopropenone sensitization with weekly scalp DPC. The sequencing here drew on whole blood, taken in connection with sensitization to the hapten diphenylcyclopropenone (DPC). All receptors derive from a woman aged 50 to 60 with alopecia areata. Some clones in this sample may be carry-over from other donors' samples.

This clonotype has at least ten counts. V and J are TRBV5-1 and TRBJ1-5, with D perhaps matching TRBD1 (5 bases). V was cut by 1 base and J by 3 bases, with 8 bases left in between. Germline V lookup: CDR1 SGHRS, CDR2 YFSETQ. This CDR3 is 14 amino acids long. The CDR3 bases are TGCGCCAGCAGCTTGTTGGGACTCAATCAGCCCCAGCATTTT. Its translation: CASSLLGLNQPQHF.

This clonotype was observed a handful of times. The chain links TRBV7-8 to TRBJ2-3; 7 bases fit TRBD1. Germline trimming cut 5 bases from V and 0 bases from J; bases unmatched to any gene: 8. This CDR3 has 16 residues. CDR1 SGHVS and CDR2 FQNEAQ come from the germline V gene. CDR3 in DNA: TGTGCCAGCAGCCCGGACAGGCCTTCTAGCACAGATACGCAGTATTTT. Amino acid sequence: CASSPDRPSSTDTQYF.

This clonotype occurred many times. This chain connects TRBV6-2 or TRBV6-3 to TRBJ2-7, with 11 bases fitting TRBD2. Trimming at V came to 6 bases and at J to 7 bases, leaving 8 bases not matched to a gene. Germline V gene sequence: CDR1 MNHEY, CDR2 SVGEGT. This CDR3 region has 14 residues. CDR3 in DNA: TGTGCCAGCAGATCCCTAGCGGGAGGTCATGAGCAGTACTTC. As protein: CASRSLAGGHEQYF.

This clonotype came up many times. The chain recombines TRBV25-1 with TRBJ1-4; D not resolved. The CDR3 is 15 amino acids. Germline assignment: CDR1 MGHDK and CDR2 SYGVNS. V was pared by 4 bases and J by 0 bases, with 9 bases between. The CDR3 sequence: CASSGGVATNEKLFF. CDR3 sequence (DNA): TGTGCCAGCAGTGGCGGAGTTGCAACTAATGAAAAACTGTTTTTT. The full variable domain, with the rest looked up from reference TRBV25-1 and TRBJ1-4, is EADIYQTPRYLVIGTGKKITLECSQTMGHDKMYWYQQDPGMELHLIHYSYGVNSTEKGDLSSESTVSRIRTEHFPLTLESARPSHTSQYLCASSGGVATNEKLFFGSGTQLSVL.

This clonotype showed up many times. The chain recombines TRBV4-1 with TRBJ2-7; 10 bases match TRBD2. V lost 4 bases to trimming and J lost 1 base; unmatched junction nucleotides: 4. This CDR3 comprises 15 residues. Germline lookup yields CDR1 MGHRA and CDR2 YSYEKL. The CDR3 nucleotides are TGCGCCAGCAGCCTACTAGCGGGATCATCCTACGAGCAGTACTTC. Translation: CASSLLAGSSYEQYF.

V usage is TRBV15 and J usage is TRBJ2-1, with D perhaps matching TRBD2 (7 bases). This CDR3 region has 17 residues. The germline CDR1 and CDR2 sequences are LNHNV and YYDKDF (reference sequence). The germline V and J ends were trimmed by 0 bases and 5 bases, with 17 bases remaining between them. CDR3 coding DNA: TGTGCCACCAGCAGAGATTTCGGGGGGACAACGCACAATGAGCAGTTCTTC. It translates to CATSRDFGGTTHNEQFF.

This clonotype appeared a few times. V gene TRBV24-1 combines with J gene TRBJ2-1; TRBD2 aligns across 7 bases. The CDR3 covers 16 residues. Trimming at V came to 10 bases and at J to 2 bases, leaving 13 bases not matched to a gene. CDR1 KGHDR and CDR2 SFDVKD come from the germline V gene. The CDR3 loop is CATADAGERTYNEQFF. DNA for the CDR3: TGTGCCACAGCAGACGCGGGAGAGCGCACCTACAATGAGCAGTTCTTC.

The CDR3 sequence: CASSLEAGGPYEQYF. For the CDR3, the DNA is TGCGCCAGCAGCTTGGAAGCGGGAGGGCCCTACGAGCAGTACTTC. The chain carries TRBV5-1 and TRBJ2-7; the match to TRBD2 covers 10 bases. This CDR3 has 15 amino acids. Trimming took 0 bases from V and 2 from J; bases not matched to a gene: 2. Germline V gene lookup returns CDR1 SGHRS and CDR2 YFSETQ.

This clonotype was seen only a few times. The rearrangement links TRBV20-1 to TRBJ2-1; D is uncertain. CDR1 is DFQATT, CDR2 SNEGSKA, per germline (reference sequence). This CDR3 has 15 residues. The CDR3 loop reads CGMPRTKSSYNEQFF. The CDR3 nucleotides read TGCGGCATGCCACGGACCAAAAGCTCCTACAATGAGCAGTTCTTC.

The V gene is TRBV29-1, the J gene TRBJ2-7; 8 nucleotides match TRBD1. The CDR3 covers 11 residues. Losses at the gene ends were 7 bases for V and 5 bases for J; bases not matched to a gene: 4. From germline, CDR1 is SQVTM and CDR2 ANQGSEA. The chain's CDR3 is CSERTGNEQYF. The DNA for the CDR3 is TGCAGCGAAAGGACAGGGAACGAGCAGTACTTC.

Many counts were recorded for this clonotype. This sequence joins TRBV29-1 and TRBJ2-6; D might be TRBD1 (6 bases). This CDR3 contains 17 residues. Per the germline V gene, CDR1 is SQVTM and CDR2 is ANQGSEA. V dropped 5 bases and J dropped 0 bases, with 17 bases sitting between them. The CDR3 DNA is TGCAGCGTTCTCCTATTAACAGGGAACTCTGGGGCCAACGTCCTGACTTTC. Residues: CSVLLLTGNSGANVLTF.

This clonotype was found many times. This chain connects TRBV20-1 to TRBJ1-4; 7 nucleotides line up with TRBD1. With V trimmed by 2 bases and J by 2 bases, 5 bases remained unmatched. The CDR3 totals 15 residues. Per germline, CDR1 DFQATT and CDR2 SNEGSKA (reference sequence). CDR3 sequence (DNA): TGCAGTGCTAGAACGGCACAGGGGACTAATGAAAAACTGTTTTTT. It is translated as CSARTAQGTNEKLFF.